The T cell receptor beta chain under discussion was sequenced for a study of cytomegalovirus exposure and HLA in healthy donors. Findings of the study overall: Among TCR beta chains, those listed as cytomegalovirus-associated numbered over 150. CMV serostatus stood as the only immune exposure information on hand. Later analysis demonstrated an association between a missense DCLRE1C variant and TCR beta V- and J-gene trimming.

PCR primers comprised 60 Vbeta and 13 Jbeta primers. Method: immunoSEQ multiplex PCR; TCRdb's copy keeps in-frame clones and lacks some. Here the sample spans some 150,000 clones, roughly 9.6% being singletons. This clone was seen only once. As yet, its antigen is unknown. V lost 6 bases to trimming and J lost 0 bases, with 14 bases between them. The CDR3 consists of 15 residues. From germline, CDR1 is SGHAT and CDR2 FQNNGV. The V gene is TRBV11-2, the J gene TRBJ1-2, with D unresolved. Source material: PBMCs. This receptor was obtained from a woman aged 40-49 years in good health and CMV-seropositive. This chain's CDR3 is CASSSPRRANYGYTF. Here the CDR3 DNA reads TGTGCCAGCAGTTCGCCCAGGCGGGCTAACTATGGCTACACCTTC.